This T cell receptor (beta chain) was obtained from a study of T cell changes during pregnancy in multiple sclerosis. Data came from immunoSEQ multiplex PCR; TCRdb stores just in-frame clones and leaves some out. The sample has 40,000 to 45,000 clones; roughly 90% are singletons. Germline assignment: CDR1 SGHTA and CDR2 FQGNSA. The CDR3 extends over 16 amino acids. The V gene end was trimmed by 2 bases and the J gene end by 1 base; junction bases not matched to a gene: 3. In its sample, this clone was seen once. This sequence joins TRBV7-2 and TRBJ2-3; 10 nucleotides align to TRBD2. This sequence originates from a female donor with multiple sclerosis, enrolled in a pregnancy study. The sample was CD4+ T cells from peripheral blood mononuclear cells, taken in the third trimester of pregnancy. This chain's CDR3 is CASSLRLAGGTDTQYF. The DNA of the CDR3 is TGTGCCAGCAGCTTAAGGCTAGCGGGAGGCACAGATACGCAGTATTTT.